The sequence of this TCR beta chain was determined in a study of blood T cell repertoires in COVID-19. Background on the study: Sample material is recorded as cDNA or gDNA derived from T cells, B-cell-depleted T cells, or PBMCs.

Original methodology: Reference gene primer amplification in the assay estimated nucleated cell counts. Sequenced by immunoSEQ multiplex PCR; TCRdb stores in-frame clones only, minus some. That table furnishes V, J and clone size, whereas the DNA furnished D and trimming. The sample yields about 88,000 clones, 85% to 95% seen once. Trimming left V 4 bases short and J 3 bases short, with 12 bases between. The CDR3 spans 15 residues. Germline CDR1 and CDR2: MNHNY and SVGAGI (reference sequence). This chain joins TRBV6-6 and TRBJ1-4; tentatively, D is TRBD1 (5 bases). What was sequenced was peripheral blood. This receptor was obtained from a man in his sixties with acute or convalescent COVID-19. The CDR3 DNA sequence: TGTGCCAGCAGTTTGGAGGGGCCGGCTAATGAAAAACTGTTTTTT. Protein product: CASSLEGPANEKLFF.